Sequencing of this T cell receptor (beta chain) was carried out in a study of blood T cells in healthy people across ages. Primers used in a second PCR of about 7 to 12 cycles were a sample-barcoded 5' primer and a J-beta primer mix. One entry per CDR3 protein results from TCRdb running MiXCR on the 5' RACE reads. The sample consists of fewer than 900,000 distinct CDR3 sequences, around 40% of them appearing once. The origin of this receptor is a woman aged 60 to 75 in good health. Sequencing was performed on blood.

CDR3 in amino acids: CASSPGTGASGGYTF. CDR3 sequence (DNA): TGTGCCAGCAGCCCCGGGACAGGGGCGTCCGGAGGCTACACCTTC. The rearrangement uses TRBV6-2 or TRBV6-3 and TRBJ1-2; TRBD1 agrees at 10 bases. The V gene end was trimmed by 6 bases and the J gene end by 8 bases; junction bases not matched to a gene: 12. Germline V gene lookup returns CDR1 MNHEY and CDR2 SVGEGT. The CDR3 is made up of 15 amino acids.